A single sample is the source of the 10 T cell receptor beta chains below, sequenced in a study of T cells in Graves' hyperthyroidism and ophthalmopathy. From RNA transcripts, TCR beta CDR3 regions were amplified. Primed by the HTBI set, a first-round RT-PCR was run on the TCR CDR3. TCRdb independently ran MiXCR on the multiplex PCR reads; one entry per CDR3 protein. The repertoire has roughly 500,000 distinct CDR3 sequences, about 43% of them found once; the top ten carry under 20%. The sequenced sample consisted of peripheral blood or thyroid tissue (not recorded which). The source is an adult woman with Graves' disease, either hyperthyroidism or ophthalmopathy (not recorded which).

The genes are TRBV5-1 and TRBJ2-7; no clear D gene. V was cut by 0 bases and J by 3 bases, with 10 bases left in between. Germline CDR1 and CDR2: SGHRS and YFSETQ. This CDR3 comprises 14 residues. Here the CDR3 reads CASSLGWQNYEQYF. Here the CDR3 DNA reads TGCGCCAGCAGCTTGGGGTGGCAGAACTACGAGCAGTACTTC.

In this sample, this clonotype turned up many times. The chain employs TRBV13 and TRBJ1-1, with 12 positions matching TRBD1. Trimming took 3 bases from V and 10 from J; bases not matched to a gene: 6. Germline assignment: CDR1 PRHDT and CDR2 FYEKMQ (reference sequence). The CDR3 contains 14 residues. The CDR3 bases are TGTGCCAGCAGCTTCGGGACAGGGGGCGAATTAGCTTTCTTT. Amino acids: CASSFGTGGELAFF.

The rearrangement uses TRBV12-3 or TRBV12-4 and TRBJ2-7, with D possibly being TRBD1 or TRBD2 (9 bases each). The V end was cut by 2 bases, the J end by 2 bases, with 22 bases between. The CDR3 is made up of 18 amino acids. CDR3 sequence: CASSLKQGAASGAYEQYF. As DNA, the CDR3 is TGTGCCAGCAGTTTAAAACAGGGGGCGGCTAGCGGGGCCTACGAGCAGTACTTC.

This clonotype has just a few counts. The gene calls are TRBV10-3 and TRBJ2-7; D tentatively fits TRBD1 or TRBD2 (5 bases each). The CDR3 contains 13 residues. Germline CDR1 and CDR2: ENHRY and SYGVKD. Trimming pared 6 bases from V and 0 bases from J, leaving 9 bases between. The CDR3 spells CAIREDTSYEQYF. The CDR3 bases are TGTGCCATCAGGGAGGACACCTCCTACGAGCAGTACTTC.

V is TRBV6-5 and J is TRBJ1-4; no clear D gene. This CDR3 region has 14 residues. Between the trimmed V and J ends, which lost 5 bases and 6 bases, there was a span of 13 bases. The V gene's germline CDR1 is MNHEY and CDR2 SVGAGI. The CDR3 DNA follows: TGTGCCAGCAGTGTGGAAGTCTCGGATGAAAAACTGTTTTTT. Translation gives CASSVEVSDEKLFF.

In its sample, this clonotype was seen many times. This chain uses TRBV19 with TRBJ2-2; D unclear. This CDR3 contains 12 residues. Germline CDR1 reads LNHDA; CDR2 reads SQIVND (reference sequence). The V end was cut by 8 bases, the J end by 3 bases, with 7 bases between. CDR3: CASRSYTGELFF. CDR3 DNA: TGTGCCAGTCGGTCCTACACCGGGGAGCTGTTTTTT.

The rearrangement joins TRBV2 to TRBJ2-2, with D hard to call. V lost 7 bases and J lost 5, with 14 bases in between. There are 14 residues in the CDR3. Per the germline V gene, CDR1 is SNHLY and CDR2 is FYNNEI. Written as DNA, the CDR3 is TGTGCCAGCACCAAGACGTTGGGTACCGGGGAGCTGTTTTTT. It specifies CASTKTLGTGELFF.

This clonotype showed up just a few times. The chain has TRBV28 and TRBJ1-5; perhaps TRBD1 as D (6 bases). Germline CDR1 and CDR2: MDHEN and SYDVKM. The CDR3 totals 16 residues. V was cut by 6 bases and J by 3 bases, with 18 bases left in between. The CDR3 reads CASSPLPGQVNQPQHF. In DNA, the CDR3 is TGTGCCAGCAGCCCTCTGCCGGGACAAGTCAATCAGCCCCAGCATTTT.

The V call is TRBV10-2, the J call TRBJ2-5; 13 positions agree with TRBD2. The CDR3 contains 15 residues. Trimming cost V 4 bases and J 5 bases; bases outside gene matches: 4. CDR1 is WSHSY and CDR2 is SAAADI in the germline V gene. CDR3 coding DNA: TGCGCCAGCAGTGGGACTAGCGGGAGAGGTGAGACCCAGTACTTC. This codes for CASSGTSGRGETQYF.

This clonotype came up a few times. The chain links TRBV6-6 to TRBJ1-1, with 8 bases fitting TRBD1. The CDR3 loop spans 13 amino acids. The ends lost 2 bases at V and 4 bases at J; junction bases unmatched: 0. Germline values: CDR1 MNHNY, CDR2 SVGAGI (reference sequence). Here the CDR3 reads CASSYDRGTEAFF. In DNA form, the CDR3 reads TGTGCCAGCAGTTACGACAGGGGCACTGAAGCTTTCTTT.